A single sample gave rise to the 11 T cell receptor beta chains below, sequenced in a study of shared clonotypes between healthy human individuals. Using immunoSEQ multiplex PCR, the repertoire was profiled, and TCRdb retains in-frame clones only, with some absent. The profile covers about 1 million clones, with about four fifths appearing a single time and under 0.65% taken by the ten largest. Input material: memory CD4+ T cells from PBMCs. Subset in this sample: CD45RA-negative fraction. Every receptor here comes from a man aged 18-30 years in good health. Some clones in this sample may be carry-over from other donors' samples.

The chain combines TRBV30 with TRBJ2-3, with D tentatively TRBD2 (5 bases). The V and J ends lost 0 bases and 4 bases respectively, with 14 bases between them. This CDR3 region has 15 residues. Germline V gene sequence: CDR1 GTSNPN, CDR2 SVGIG (reference sequence). The CDR3 coding sequence is TGTGCCTGGAGTGTACTAGTAGTCGGGGCAGATACGCAGTATTTT. Its protein product is CAWSVLVVGADTQYF.

In this sample, this clone turned up a few times. The CDR3: CASSQAISGSVAVQQFF. The CDR3 DNA reads as TGTGCCAGCAGCCAGGCGATTAGCGGGAGTGTGGCGGTTCAACAGTTCTTC. The chain combines TRBV4-2 with TRBJ2-1; 9 bases line up with TRBD2. The germline V gene has CDR1 LGHNA and CDR2 YNFKEQ. CDR3 size: 17 residues. Losses at the gene ends were 3 bases for V and 13 bases for J; bases not matched to a gene: 19.

The chain links TRBV6-6 to TRBJ2-7; the D is unclear. The V gene's germline CDR1 is MNHNY and CDR2 SVGAGI (reference sequence). This CDR3 region has 15 residues. V was trimmed by 6 bases and J by 5 bases, leaving 20 bases between them. CDR3 bases: TGTGCCAGCAGCCCACGGACCCAAAGGGCCCACGAGCAGTACTTC. Its translation: CASSPRTQRAHEQYF.

The chain recombines TRBV2 with TRBJ1-4; D is possibly TRBD1 (5 bases). The V and J ends lost 5 bases and 0 bases respectively, with 10 bases between them. Per germline, CDR1 SNHLY and CDR2 FYNNEI. The CDR3 is made up of 15 amino acids. CDR3 in DNA: TGTGCCAGCAGTTGGACATTATCAACTAATGAAAAACTGTTTTTT. It specifies CASSWTLSTNEKLFF. Combining the CDR3 with reference TRBV2 and TRBJ1-4 gives the whole variable domain EPEVTQTPSHQVTQMGQEVILRCVPISNHLYFYWYRQILGQKVEFLVSFYNNEISEKSEIFDDQFSVERPDGSNFTLKIRSTKLEDSAMYFCASSWTLSTNEKLFFGSGTQLSVL.

This clone occurred many times. The CDR3 region has the DNA TGTGCCAGCAGCCAAAAGATGACAGGGTACGAGCAGTACTTC. Amino acids: CASSQKMTGYEQYF. The chain is built from TRBV14 and TRBJ2-7, with 7 bases identical to TRBD1. Germline assignment: CDR1 SGHDN and CDR2 FVKESK. The trim removed 2 bases at V and 4 bases at J, leaving 5 bases unmatched. This CDR3 is 14 amino acids long.

This rearrangement joins TRBV4-1 to TRBJ1-4; no definite D call. Germline CDR1 reads MGHRA; CDR2 reads YSYEKL. This CDR3 is built from 16 residues. Trimming took 3 bases from V and 12 from J, leaving 23 bases between them. This chain's CDR3 is CASSQPPTRMVNQLFF. CDR3 coding DNA: TGCGCCAGCAGCCAGCCCCCGACTAGGATGGTGAATCAACTGTTTTTT.

The chain employs TRBV6-6 and TRBJ2-7; possibly TRBD2 for D (6 bases). V was trimmed by 6 bases and J by 4 bases, leaving 22 bases between them. The CDR3 runs to 16 residues. CDR1 and CDR2 (germline): MNHNY, SVGAGI (reference sequence). The CDR3, as DNA: TGTGCCAGCAGCCCCCTGGGGGAGGCCACCTCTTACGAGCAGTACTTC. It encodes CASSPLGEATSYEQYF.

This sequence joins TRBV9 and TRBJ2-3; D remains unclear. The CDR3 spans 15 residues. Germline V lookup: CDR1 SGDLS, CDR2 YYNGEE. Trimming took 2 bases from V and 3 from J, leaving 13 bases between them. CDR3 nucleotides: TGTGCCAGCAGCGTCTTAGACGGGTTGACAGATACGCAGTATTTT. This encodes CASSVLDGLTDTQYF.

This clone was detected only a few times. The rearrangement uses TRBV4-1 and TRBJ2-7; 14 nucleotides align to TRBD2. The germline gives CDR1 MGHRA, CDR2 YSYEKL. V was clipped by 4 bases and J by 0 bases; unmatched bases: 2. CDR3 length: 16 residues. DNA of the CDR3: TGCGCCAGCAGCCTCGGGACTAGCGGGAGCTCCTACGAGCAGTACTTC. Translating it yields CASSLGTSGSSYEQYF.

The chain employs TRBV7-2 and TRBJ2-5, with TRBD2 matching 9 bases. The CDR3 is 16 amino acids. The germline CDR1 and CDR2 sequences are SGHTA and FQGNSA. With 1 base clipped from V and 6 bases from J, the junction kept 9 bases outside the gene matches. In DNA form, the CDR3 reads TGTGCCAGCAGCTTAGTTCGGGCTAGCGGGATGCAGACCCAGTACTTC. Its translation: CASSLVRASGMQTQYF.

This clone has a handful of counts. The chain couples TRBV29-1 to TRBJ2-7; 7 bases fit TRBD1. The V and J ends lost 7 bases and 3 bases, in that order; junction bases with no gene match: 15. This CDR3 is 15 amino acids long. The V gene's germline CDR1 is SQVTM and CDR2 ANQGSEA. CDR3 coding DNA: TGCAGCGCCCGCGTGTACACCAGGGGGATCTACGAGCAGTACTTC. Its translation: CSARVYTRGIYEQYF.